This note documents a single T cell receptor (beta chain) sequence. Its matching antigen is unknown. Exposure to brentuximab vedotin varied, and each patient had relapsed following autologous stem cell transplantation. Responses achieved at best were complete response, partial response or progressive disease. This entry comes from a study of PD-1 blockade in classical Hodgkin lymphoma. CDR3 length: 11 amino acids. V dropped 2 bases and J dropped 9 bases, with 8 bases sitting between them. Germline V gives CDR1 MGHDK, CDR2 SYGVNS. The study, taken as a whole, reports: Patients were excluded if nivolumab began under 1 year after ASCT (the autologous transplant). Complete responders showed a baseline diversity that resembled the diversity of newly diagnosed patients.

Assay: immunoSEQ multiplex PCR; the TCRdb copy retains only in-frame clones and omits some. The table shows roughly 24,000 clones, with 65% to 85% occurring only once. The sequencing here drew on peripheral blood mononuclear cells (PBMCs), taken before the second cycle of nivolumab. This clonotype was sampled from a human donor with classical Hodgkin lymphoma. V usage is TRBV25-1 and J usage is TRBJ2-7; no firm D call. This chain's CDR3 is CASSEKQRQYF. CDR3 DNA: TGTGCCAGCAGTGAAAAACAGAGGCAGTACTTC.